Sequencing of this TCR beta chain was carried out in a study of CD8 T cells in ankylosing spondylitis. This clonotype was counted ten times or more. A single record per CDR3 protein comes from TCRdb applying MiXCR to the 5' RACE reads. Here the sample spans hundreds of thousands of distinct CDR3 sequences, around 8% being singletons. This CDR3 contains 15 residues. In germline, CDR1 is SGHTA, CDR2 FQGNSA. Trimming removed 5 bases from V and 1 base from J; junction bases left unmatched: 5. The V and J genes are TRBV7-2 and TRBJ1-1, with 9 bases that match TRBD1. Sequences were obtained from blood, either unsorted or a sorted T cell fraction (not recorded which). This receptor was identified in a female donor with ankylosing spondylitis or in good health (not recorded which). The CDR3, as DNA: TGTGCCAGCAGCGGACAGGGGATACCGAACACTGAAGCTTTCTTT. Amino acids: CASSGQGIPNTEAFF.